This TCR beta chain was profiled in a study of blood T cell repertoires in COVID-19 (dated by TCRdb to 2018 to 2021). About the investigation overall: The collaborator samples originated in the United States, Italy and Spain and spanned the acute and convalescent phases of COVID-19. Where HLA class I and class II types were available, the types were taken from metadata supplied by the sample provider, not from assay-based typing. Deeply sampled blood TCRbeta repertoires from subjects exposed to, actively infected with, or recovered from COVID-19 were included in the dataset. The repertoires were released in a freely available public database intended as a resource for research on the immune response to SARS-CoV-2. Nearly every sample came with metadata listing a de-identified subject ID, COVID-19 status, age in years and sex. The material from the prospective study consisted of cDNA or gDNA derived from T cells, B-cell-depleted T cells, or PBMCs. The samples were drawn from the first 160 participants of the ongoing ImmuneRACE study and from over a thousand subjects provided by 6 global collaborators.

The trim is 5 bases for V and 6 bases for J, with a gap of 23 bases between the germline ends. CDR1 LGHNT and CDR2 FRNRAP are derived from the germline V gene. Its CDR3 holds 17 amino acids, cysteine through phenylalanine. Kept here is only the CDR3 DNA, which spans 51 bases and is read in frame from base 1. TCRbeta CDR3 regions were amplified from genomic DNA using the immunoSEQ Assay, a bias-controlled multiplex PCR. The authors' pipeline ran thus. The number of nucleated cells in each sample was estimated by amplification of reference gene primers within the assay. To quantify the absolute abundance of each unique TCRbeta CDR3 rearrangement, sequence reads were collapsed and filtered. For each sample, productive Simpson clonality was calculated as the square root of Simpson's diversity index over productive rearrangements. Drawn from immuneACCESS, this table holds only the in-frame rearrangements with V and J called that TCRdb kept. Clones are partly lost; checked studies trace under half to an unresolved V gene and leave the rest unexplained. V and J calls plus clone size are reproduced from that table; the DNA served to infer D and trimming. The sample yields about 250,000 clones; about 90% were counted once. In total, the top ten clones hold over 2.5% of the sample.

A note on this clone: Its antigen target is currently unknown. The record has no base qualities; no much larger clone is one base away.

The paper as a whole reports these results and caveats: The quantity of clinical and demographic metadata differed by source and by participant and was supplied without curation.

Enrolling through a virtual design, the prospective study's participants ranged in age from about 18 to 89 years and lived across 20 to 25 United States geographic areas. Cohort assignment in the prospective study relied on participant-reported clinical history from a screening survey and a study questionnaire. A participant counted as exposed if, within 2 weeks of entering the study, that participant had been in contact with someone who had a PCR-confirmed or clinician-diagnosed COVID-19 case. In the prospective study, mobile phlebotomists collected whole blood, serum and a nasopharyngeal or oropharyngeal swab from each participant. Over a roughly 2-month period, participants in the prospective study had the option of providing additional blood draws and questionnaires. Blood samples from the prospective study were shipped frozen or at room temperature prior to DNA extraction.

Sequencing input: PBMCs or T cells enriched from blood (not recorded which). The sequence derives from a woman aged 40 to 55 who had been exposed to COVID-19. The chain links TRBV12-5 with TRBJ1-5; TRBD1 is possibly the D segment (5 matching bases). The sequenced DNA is TGTGCTAGTGGTCCGACCCAAAAACAAACCGGGGGTCAGCCCCAGCATTTT. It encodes CASGPTQKQTGGQPQHF.